This entry is about one T cell receptor (beta chain). TCRdb's copy holds only in-frame clones and misses some; the assay was immunoSEQ multiplex PCR. Of 400,000 to 500,000 clones listed, roughly 89% are singletons. The data were taken from a study of Ad26.COV2.S vaccination and SARS-CoV-2 variants. This CDR3 is 15 amino acids long. Germline CDR1 MDHEN, CDR2 SYDVKM. Trimming took off 5 bases at V and 5 bases at J, with 18 bases between the two ends. Treatment specified: 19 received Ad26.COV2.S at low or high dose, single or two shots; roughly 5 received placebo; per-sample allocation not given. The investigators took samples on day 63 after the first vaccine or placebo injection.

The material sequenced was peripheral blood, taken in a trial of Ad26.COV2.S vaccine versus placebo. This sequence joins TRBV28 and TRBJ2-5, with D unresolved. This receptor was identified in a person between 18 and 59 years old who received the Ad26.COV2.S COVID-19 vaccine or a placebo. This CDR3 is CASSPPFTKEETQYF. Written as DNA, the CDR3 is TGTGCCAGCAGTCCTCCCTTCACGAAGGAGGAGACCCAGTACTTC.